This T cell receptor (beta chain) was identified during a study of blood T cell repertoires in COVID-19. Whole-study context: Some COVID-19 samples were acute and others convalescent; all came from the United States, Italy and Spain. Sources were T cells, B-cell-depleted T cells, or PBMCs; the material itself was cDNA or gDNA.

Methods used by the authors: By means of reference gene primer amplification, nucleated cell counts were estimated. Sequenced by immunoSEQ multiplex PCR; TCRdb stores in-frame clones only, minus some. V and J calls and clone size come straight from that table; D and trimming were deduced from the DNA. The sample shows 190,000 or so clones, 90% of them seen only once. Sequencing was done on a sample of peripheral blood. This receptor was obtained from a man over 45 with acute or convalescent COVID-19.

DNA of the CDR3: TGTGCCAGCAGCTTGCCCGGGCTAGCGGGAGTTTACGAGCAGTACTTC. Translated, it gives CASSLPGLAGVYEQYF. This sequence joins TRBV5-4 and TRBJ2-7; 10 bases align to TRBD2. The CDR3 runs 16 residues. The V and J ends lost 1 base and 4 bases, in that order; junction bases with no gene match: 8. Germline CDR1 reads SGHNT; CDR2 reads YYREEE (reference sequence).